The clone carrying this T cell receptor (beta chain) was seen many times. Stated time point: sample taken at primary tumor resection. Unsorted whole RNA of tumor, nontumor lung or frozen PBMC was sequenced. The sample originates from a study of spatial heterogeneity in lung cancer. Carried by each TCR cDNA molecule was a unique molecular identifier. TCRdb re-derived calls from the 5' RACE reads in MiXCR, one entry per CDR3 protein. The profile shows 30,000 to 45,000 distinct CDR3 sequences, 4% to 6% of them singletons. Trimming removed 5 bases from V and 6 bases from J, with 20 bases in between. Per germline, CDR1 SNHLY and CDR2 FYNNEI. The CDR3 sequence is 15 residues long.

The sample consisted of PBMCs, taken at surgery. The TCR was taken from a female donor with early-stage non-small cell lung cancer. V is TRBV2 and J is TRBJ2-7, with D uncertain. As DNA, the CDR3 is TGTGCCAGCAGTCCTTTTTCCAGCCTTGTTCTCGAGCAGTACTTC. As protein: CASSPFSSLVLEQYF.